A selection of T cell receptor beta chains follows, all from one sample in a study of T cell responses to AZD1222 COVID-19 vaccine. The protocol was immunoSEQ multiplex PCR, while the TCRdb copy is restricted to in-frame clones and leaves out a portion. This table holds 150,000 to 200,000 clones, around 88% found once. This specimen was peripheral blood, taken on day 0 of AZD1222 vaccination. These TCRs come from an adult in good health. CDR3s include the opening cysteine and the closing phenylalanine or tryptophan. The D gene is left open where the match is weak. Clone size is given for some rows only: seen once, a few or many times, or a class if the clone is expanded.

v_gene: TRBV5-1; abundance: NA; d_gene: NA; j_gene: TRBJ2-7; CDR3aa: CASSFHAGASEQYF; CDR3nt: TGCGCCAGCAGCTTTCACGCGGGGGCTTCCGAGCAGTACTTC
v_gene: TRBV4-3; abundance: NA; d_gene: NA; j_gene: TRBJ1-4; CDR3aa: CASSQDAHTPGNEKLFF; CDR3nt: TGCGCCAGCAGCCAAGATGCTCATACGCCAGGGAATGAAAAACTGTTTTTT
v_gene: TRBV11-2; abundance: NA; d_gene: TRBD1; j_gene: TRBJ1-1; CDR3aa: CASSLEGGQGTEAFF; CDR3nt: TGTGCCAGCAGCTTAGAGGGCGGACAGGGCACTGAAGCTTTCTTT
v_gene: TRBV2; abundance: NA; d_gene: NA; j_gene: TRBJ1-3; CDR3aa: CASSDPVEAGNTIYF; CDR3nt: TGTGCCAGCAGTGATCCTGTAGAAGCTGGAAACACCATATATTTT
v_gene: TRBV5-4; abundance: NA; d_gene: TRBD1; j_gene: TRBJ2-7; CDR3aa: CASSLAGQGSYEQYF; CDR3nt: TGTGCCAGCAGCTTGGCGGGACAGGGCTCCTACGAGCAGTACTTC
v_gene: TRBV10-2; abundance: NA; d_gene: TRBD2; j_gene: TRBJ2-5; CDR3aa: CATSLAGGVETQYF; CDR3nt: TGCGCCACCTCACTAGCGGGGGGGGTCGAGACCCAGTACTTC
v_gene: TRBV28; abundance: NA; d_gene: NA; j_gene: TRBJ2-6; CDR3aa: CASSSRGFGANVLTF; CDR3nt: TGTGCCAGCAGTTCCCGAGGGTTTGGGGCCAACGTCCTGACTTTC
v_gene: TRBV5-1; abundance: NA; d_gene: NA; j_gene: TRBJ1-4; CDR3aa: CASSHGSADEKLFF; CDR3nt: TGCGCCAGCAGCCACGGGTCAGCGGATGAAAAACTGTTTTTT
v_gene: TRBV2; abundance: NA; d_gene: NA; j_gene: TRBJ2-7; CDR3aa: CASSEGVYEQYF; CDR3nt: TGTGCCAGCAGTGAGGGAGTCTACGAGCAGTACTTC
v_gene: TRBV6-5; abundance: NA; d_gene: NA; j_gene: TRBJ2-2; CDR3aa: CASIPRLGTGELFF; CDR3nt: TGTGCCAGCATCCCGCGCCTCGGCACCGGGGAGCTGTTTTTT
v_gene: TRBV7-9; abundance: NA; d_gene: TRBD1; j_gene: TRBJ2-7; CDR3aa: CASSSMTGSEQYF; CDR3nt: TGTGCCAGCAGCTCCATGACAGGGAGCGAGCAGTACTTC
v_gene: TRBV2; abundance: NA; d_gene: NA; j_gene: TRBJ1-5; CDR3aa: CASSEFRYSNQPQHF; CDR3nt: TGTGCCAGCAGTGAATTCCGGTATAGCAATCAGCCCCAGCATTTT
v_gene: TRBV7-2; abundance: NA; d_gene: TRBD2; j_gene: TRBJ2-1; CDR3aa: CASSGGTRNLFF; CDR3nt: TGTGCCAGCAGCGGCGGGACTAGGAACCTGTTCTTC
v_gene: TRBV11-2; abundance: NA; d_gene: NA; j_gene: TRBJ2-3; CDR3aa: CASSFGLGGARGDTQYF; CDR3nt: TGTGCCAGCAGCTTTGGTCTTGGGGGGGCCCGGGGAGATACGCAGTATTTT
v_gene: TRBV13; abundance: NA; d_gene: TRBD1; j_gene: TRBJ2-3; CDR3aa: CASSSRTGIVF; CDR3nt: TGTGCCAGCAGCTCGAGGACAGGGATAGTGTTT
v_gene: TRBV3-1/TRBV3-2; abundance: NA; d_gene: NA; j_gene: TRBJ1-1; CDR3aa: CASSQVRRKRGNTEAFF; CDR3nt: TGTGCCAGCAGCCAAGTGCGCCGTAAGAGGGGGAACACTGAAGCTTTCTTT
v_gene: TRBV5-1; abundance: NA; d_gene: TRBD1; j_gene: TRBJ2-3; CDR3aa: CASSLGDRGADTQYF; CDR3nt: TGCGCCAGCAGCTTGGGGGACAGGGGTGCGGATACGCAGTATTTT
v_gene: TRBV7-2; abundance: NA; d_gene: NA; j_gene: TRBJ2-2; CDR3aa: CASSFPTGLITGELFF; CDR3nt: TGTGCCAGCAGCTTCCCTACAGGGTTAATCACCGGGGAGCTGTTTTTT
v_gene: TRBV7-9; abundance: NA; d_gene: NA; j_gene: TRBJ2-5; CDR3aa: CASSLGLAAEETQYF; CDR3nt: TGTGCCAGCAGCTTAGGGCTAGCCGCCGAAGAGACCCAGTACTTC
v_gene: TRBV4-3; abundance: NA; d_gene: NA; j_gene: TRBJ1-1; CDR3aa: CASSQGRVGYTEAFF; CDR3nt: TGCGCCAGCAGCCAAGGGAGGGTAGGGTACACTGAAGCTTTCTTT
v_gene: TRBV30; abundance: NA; d_gene: TRBD1; j_gene: TRBJ1-1; CDR3aa: CASNHRGENTEAFF; CDR3nt: TGTGCCTCGAACCACAGGGGGGAGAACACTGAAGCTTTCTTT
v_gene: TRBV5-6; abundance: NA; d_gene: NA; j_gene: TRBJ1-2; CDR3aa: CASSLRGIYGYTF; CDR3nt: TGTGCCAGCAGCTTGAGGGGCATCTATGGCTACACCTTC
v_gene: TRBV7-9; abundance: NA; d_gene: NA; j_gene: TRBJ1-3; CDR3aa: CASSLDRNPGNTIYF; CDR3nt: TGTGCCAGCAGCCTCGACAGAAACCCTGGAAACACCATATATTTT
v_gene: TRBV7-3; abundance: once; d_gene: NA; j_gene: TRBJ2-5; CDR3aa: CASRHFGGEETQYF; CDR3nt: TGTGCCAGCAGACACTTCGGGGGTGAGGAGACCCAGTACTTC
v_gene: TRBV30; abundance: NA; d_gene: NA; j_gene: TRBJ1-1; CDR3aa: CAWTTSAEAFF; CDR3nt: TGTGCCTGGACCACCTCCGCTGAAGCTTTCTTT
v_gene: TRBV12-5; abundance: few; d_gene: TRBD1; j_gene: TRBJ1-2; CDR3aa: CASGLSSTGVYGYTF; CDR3nt: TGTGCTAGTGGTTTGAGTTCGACAGGGGTGTATGGCTACACCTTC
v_gene: TRBV6-5; abundance: NA; d_gene: NA; j_gene: TRBJ2-5; CDR3aa: CASSPDWTQETQYF; CDR3nt: TGTGCCAGCAGTCCGGACTGGACCCAAGAGACCCAGTACTTC
v_gene: TRBV6-1; abundance: NA; d_gene: NA; j_gene: TRBJ1-2; CDR3aa: CASSDRGKDYGYTF; CDR3nt: TGTGCCAGCAGTGATCGGGGGAAGGACTATGGCTACACCTTC
v_gene: TRBV19; abundance: NA; d_gene: NA; j_gene: TRBJ2-5; CDR3aa: CASSWRGREEKETQYF; CDR3nt: TGTGCCAGTAGTTGGCGGGGCAGGGAAGAAAAAGAGACCCAGTACTTC
v_gene: TRBV6-4; abundance: NA; d_gene: NA; j_gene: TRBJ2-1; CDR3aa: CASSPGRSSYNEQFF; CDR3nt: TGTGCCAGCAGTCCAGGGAGGAGTTCCTACAATGAGCAGTTCTTC
v_gene: TRBV7-3; abundance: few; d_gene: TRBD1; j_gene: TRBJ1-2; CDR3aa: CASSSGQLGDYGYTF; CDR3nt: TGTGCCAGCAGCTCGGGACAGCTAGGGGATTATGGCTACACCTTC
v_gene: TRBV21-1; abundance: NA; d_gene: NA; j_gene: TRBJ2-7; CDR3aa: CASSKASRAGKQYF; CDR3nt: TGTGCCAGCAGCAAAGCTAGCAGGGCCGGCAAGCAGTACTTC
v_gene: TRBV3-1/TRBV3-2; abundance: NA; d_gene: TRBD1; j_gene: TRBJ1-1; CDR3aa: CATSEEGGNTEAFF; CDR3nt: TGTGCCACCTCAGAGGAAGGGGGCAACACTGAAGCTTTCTTT
v_gene: TRBV6-1; abundance: NA; d_gene: NA; j_gene: TRBJ2-5; CDR3aa: CASRSSGAGHETQYF; CDR3nt: TGTGCCAGCAGATCATCTGGTGCGGGGCATGAGACCCAGTACTTC
v_gene: TRBV30; abundance: NA; d_gene: NA; j_gene: TRBJ2-5; CDR3aa: CAWSVGGGWETQYF; CDR3nt: TGTGCCTGGAGTGTAGGGGGGGGCTGGGAGACCCAGTACTTC
v_gene: TRBV10-3; abundance: few; d_gene: NA; j_gene: TRBJ1-2; CDR3aa: CAISESSNYGYTF; CDR3nt: TGTGCCATCAGTGAGTCAAGTAACTATGGCTACACCTTC
v_gene: TRBV28; abundance: NA; d_gene: TRBD1; j_gene: TRBJ1-6; CDR3aa: CATRQGVNNSPLHF; CDR3nt: TGTGCCACCAGACAGGGAGTAAATAATTCACCCCTCCACTTT
v_gene: TRBV7-9; abundance: few; d_gene: NA; j_gene: TRBJ2-7; CDR3aa: CASSSDGATYEQYF; CDR3nt: TGTGCCAGCAGCTCGGACGGCGCCACCTACGAGCAGTACTTC
v_gene: TRBV6-1; abundance: once; d_gene: NA; j_gene: TRBJ2-1; CDR3aa: CASSEKSGSSYNEQFF; CDR3nt: TGTGCCAGCAGTGAAAAATCGGGGAGCTCCTACAATGAGCAGTTCTTC
v_gene: TRBV7-8; abundance: once; d_gene: NA; j_gene: TRBJ2-2; CDR3aa: CASSLGGEWELFF; CDR3nt: TGTGCCAGCAGCTTAGGAGGGGAGTGGGAGCTGTTTTTT
v_gene: TRBV12-5; abundance: NA; d_gene: NA; j_gene: TRBJ1-1; CDR3aa: CASGVTEAFF; CDR3nt: TGTGCTAGTGGCGTCACTGAAGCTTTCTTT
v_gene: TRBV5-1; abundance: NA; d_gene: NA; j_gene: TRBJ2-5; CDR3aa: CASSAQSGETQYF; CDR3nt: TGCGCCAGCAGCGCCCAAAGCGGGGAGACCCAGTACTTC
v_gene: TRBV21-1; abundance: NA; d_gene: NA; j_gene: TRBJ1-3; CDR3aa: CASSFQGSSGNTIYF; CDR3nt: TGTGCCAGCAGCTTTCAGGGGAGCTCTGGAAACACCATATATTTT
v_gene: TRBV27; abundance: once; d_gene: NA; j_gene: TRBJ1-1; CDR3aa: CASSFRGLNTEAFF; CDR3nt: TGTGCCAGCAGTTTCAGGGGATTGAACACTGAAGCTTTCTTT
v_gene: TRBV11-2; abundance: NA; d_gene: NA; j_gene: TRBJ2-1; CDR3aa: CASSLQGPYNEQFF; CDR3nt: TGTGCCAGCAGCTTGCAGGGGCCCTATAATGAGCAGTTCTTC
v_gene: TRBV9; abundance: few; d_gene: NA; j_gene: TRBJ2-2; CDR3aa: CASSVNTGLLPGELFF; CDR3nt: TGTGCCAGCAGCGTAAATACGGGTTTGTTACCCGGGGAGCTGTTTTTT
v_gene: TRBV24-1; abundance: few; d_gene: NA; j_gene: TRBJ1-5; CDR3aa: CATSDSGYQPQHF; CDR3nt: TGTGCCACTTCAGACAGCGGATATCAGCCCCAGCATTTT
v_gene: TRBV15; abundance: NA; d_gene: NA; j_gene: TRBJ1-1; CDR3aa: CATSRTGANTEAFF; CDR3nt: TGTGCCACCAGCAGGACAGGAGCGAACACTGAAGCTTTCTTT
v_gene: TRBV6-1; abundance: NA; d_gene: TRBD2; j_gene: TRBJ2-7; CDR3aa: CASSAPSGTANYEQYF; CDR3nt: TGTGCCAGCAGTGCACCTAGCGGGACAGCTAACTACGAGCAGTACTTC
v_gene: TRBV5-1; abundance: NA; d_gene: TRBD2; j_gene: TRBJ2-7; CDR3aa: CASNLAGGTYEQYF; CDR3nt: TGCGCCAGCAACTTGGCGGGAGGAACCTACGAGCAGTACTTC
v_gene: TRBV5-1; abundance: once; d_gene: NA; j_gene: TRBJ2-3; CDR3aa: CASSLAGGASDTQYF; CDR3nt: TGCGCCAGCAGCTTGGCAGGGGGGGCTTCAGATACGCAGTATTTT
v_gene: TRBV15; abundance: NA; d_gene: TRBD1; j_gene: TRBJ1-2; CDR3aa: CATSGGANYGYTF; CDR3nt: TGTGCCACCTCAGGGGGGGCTAACTATGGCTACACCTTC
v_gene: TRBV7-8; abundance: NA; d_gene: TRBD1; j_gene: TRBJ1-6; CDR3aa: CASSRTGDSPLHF; CDR3nt: TGTGCCAGCAGCCGGACAGGGGATTCACCCCTCCACTTT
v_gene: TRBV14; abundance: NA; d_gene: TRBD2; j_gene: TRBJ2-7; CDR3aa: CASSQLKGLRVSEQYF; CDR3nt: TGTGCCAGCAGCCAATTAAAGGGACTACGGGTCTCCGAGCAGTACTTC
v_gene: TRBV6-6; abundance: NA; d_gene: NA; j_gene: TRBJ1-5; CDR3aa: CASSYGGRDQPQHF; CDR3nt: TGTGCCAGCAGTTACGGGGGGCGGGATCAGCCCCAGCATTTT
v_gene: TRBV6-2/TRBV6-3; abundance: once; d_gene: NA; j_gene: TRBJ2-4; CDR3aa: CASSSIAKNIQYF; CDR3nt: TGTGCCAGCAGCTCGATAGCCAAAAACATTCAGTACTTC
v_gene: TRBV11-1; abundance: NA; d_gene: NA; j_gene: TRBJ1-6; CDR3aa: CASSFSRGSYNSPLHF; CDR3nt: TGTGCCAGCAGCTTCTCCAGGGGCTCCTATAATTCACCCCTCCACTTT
v_gene: TRBV9; abundance: NA; d_gene: NA; j_gene: TRBJ1-5; CDR3aa: CASSVGGGWDQPQHF; CDR3nt: TGTGCCAGCAGCGTAGGGGGAGGGTGGGATCAGCCCCAGCATTTT
v_gene: TRBV6-5; abundance: NA; d_gene: NA; j_gene: TRBJ1-1; CDR3aa: CASSYSAGEAFF; CDR3nt: TGTGCCAGCAGTTACTCGGCAGGGGAAGCTTTCTTT